These 32 T cell receptor beta chains were sequenced from one sample in a study of OX40 agonist ivuxolimab in advanced cancers. Sequenced by immunoSEQ multiplex PCR; TCRdb stores in-frame clones only, minus some. The sample consists of tens of thousands of clones, 91% of them appearing once. This material consisted of CD4+ or CD8+ T cells sorted from blood, taken in a trial of the OX40 agonist ivuxolimab. These receptors were obtained from an adult with an advanced solid tumor such as melanoma, head and neck, liver or kidney cancer.

The chain has TRBV10-3 and TRBJ1-5; 9 bases align to TRBD1. This CDR3 is 15 amino acids long. V shed 4 bases, J shed 3 bases, and the junction held 4 bases outside the gene matches. CDR1 and CDR2 (germline): ENHRY, SYGVKD. The CDR3 protein is CAISGGTGNNQPQHF. The CDR3 DNA sequence: TGTGCCATCAGTGGAGGGACAGGGAACAATCAGCCCCAGCATTTT.

The rearrangement uses TRBV19 and TRBJ1-4, with 9 bases fitting TRBD1. This CDR3 comprises 14 residues. With 9 bases clipped from V and 3 bases from J, the junction kept 5 bases outside the gene matches. Germline CDR1 is LNHDA and CDR2 is SQIVND (reference sequence). CDR3 coding DNA: TGTGCCAGCAGGGGACAGGGATCTAATGAAAAACTGTTTTTT. Amino acids: CASRGQGSNEKLFF.

V gene TRBV2 combines with J gene TRBJ1-1; D gene uncertain. V was clipped by 4 bases and J by 1 base, with 10 bases between them. The CDR3 loop spans 14 amino acids. Germline V gives CDR1 SNHLY, CDR2 FYNNEI. The CDR3 region is CASSGPGRNTEAFF. CDR3 nucleotides: TGTGCCAGCAGTGGGCCGGGCAGGAACACTGAAGCTTTCTTT. Complete variable domain (other parts from reference TRBV2 and TRBJ1-1): EPEVTQTPSHQVTQMGQEVILRCVPISNHLYFYWYRQILGQKVEFLVSFYNNEISEKSEIFDDQFSVERPDGSNFTLKIRSTKLEDSAMYFCASSGPGRNTEAFFGQGTRLTVV.

On this clone: The junction and the germline gene differ at one end; a read error may be behind it. The chain has TRBV5-4 and TRBJ2-7; 9 bases fit TRBD1. This CDR3 region has 12 residues. Germline V gives CDR1 SGHNT, CDR2 YYREEE (reference sequence). The CDR3 DNA reads as TGTGCCAGCAGCTTGGCCGGAGACAGGGGGGTCTTC. It translates to CASSLAGDRGVF.

The chain links TRBV19 to TRBJ2-7, with a tentative D call TRBD2 (8 bases). The V end lost 5 bases, the J end lost 3 bases, and 26 bases lay between the germline ends. The germline V gene encodes CDR1 LNHDA and CDR2 SQIVND (reference sequence). CDR3 length equals 18 residues. In DNA, the CDR3 is TGTGCCAGTAGTTCCAGGGGGACTAGAGGATTTAATCACTACGAGCAGTACTTC. It specifies CASSSRGTRGFNHYEQYF.

This chain uses TRBV19 with TRBJ2-7, with D perhaps TRBD1 (6 bases). V was trimmed by 7 bases and J by 1 base, leaving 14 bases between them. This CDR3 spans 14 amino acids. Germline lookup yields CDR1 LNHDA and CDR2 SQIVND (reference sequence). Written as DNA, the CDR3 is TGTGCCAGTACCCACCGGGACACTTCCTACGAGCAGTACTTC. Translation: CASTHRDTSYEQYF.

The V and J genes are TRBV6-6 and TRBJ2-2; D perhaps matches TRBD2 (6 bases). Germline-derived CDR1 and CDR2 are MNHNY and SVGAGI (reference sequence). There are 13 residues in the CDR3. V shed 5 bases and J shed 6 bases, with 10 bases lying between them. For the CDR3, the DNA is TGTGCCAGCAGTCCCCTAGCGTCCGGGGAGCTGTTTTTT. It encodes CASSPLASGELFF.

V and J are TRBV2 and TRBJ1-6; the match to TRBD1 covers 7 bases. This CDR3 spans 14 amino acids. CDR1 SNHLY and CDR2 FYNNEI come from the germline V gene. Trimming cost V 9 bases and J 6 bases; bases outside gene matches: 8. The DNA of the CDR3 is TGTGCCAGGTCGACAGGGACGTTTAATTCACCCCTCCACTTT. It yields the protein CARSTGTFNSPLHF.

The genes are TRBV14 and TRBJ2-1; D is undetermined. The ends were cut back, 0 bases at V and 7 bases at J, with 7 bases in the middle. CDR1 and CDR2 (germline): SGHDN, FVKESK. CDR3 length equals 13 residues. This chain's CDR3 is CASSQDFPNEQFF. In nucleotides, the CDR3 is TGTGCCAGCAGCCAAGATTTCCCAAATGAGCAGTTCTTC. The full variable domain, with the rest looked up from reference TRBV14 and TRBJ2-1, is EAGVTQFPSHSVIEKGQTVTLRCDPISGHDNLYWYRRVMGKEIKFLLHFVKESKQDESGMPNNRFLAERTGGTYSTLKVQPAELEDSGVYFCASSQDFPNEQFFGPGTRLTVL.

V and J are TRBV7-2 and TRBJ1-2; 7 bases agree with TRBD1. CDR1 is SGHTA, CDR2 FQGNSA, per germline. The trim removed 4 bases at V and 7 bases at J, leaving 12 bases unmatched. This CDR3 has 15 residues. For the CDR3, the DNA is TGTGCCAGCAGCTCAAGGACAGGATCCGCGGCTGGCTACACCTTC. Translating gives CASSSRTGSAAGYTF.

This chain links TRBV11-3 with TRBJ2-1; 8 bases match TRBD1. J was trimmed by 6 bases and V by 3 bases; bases with no gene match: 7. Germline assignment: CDR1 SGHNT and CDR2 YENEEA. The CDR3 spans 15 residues. In nucleotides, the CDR3 is TGTGCCAGCAGCTTGGACAGGGATCGGGTCAATGAGCAGTTCTTC. As protein: CASSLDRDRVNEQFF.

This chain joins TRBV23-1 and TRBJ2-7; TRBD1 matches at 9 bases. TRBV23-1 is classed as an ORF, of uncertain function. V was clipped by 4 bases and J by 2 bases; unmatched bases: 27. The CDR3 is made up of 22 amino acids. The CDR3 here is CASSLICRPGTGPPLPTYEQYF. Here the CDR3 DNA reads TGCGCCAGCAGTCTAATTTGTCGTCCCGGGACAGGGCCGCCTCTTCCGACCTACGAGCAGTACTTC.

The genes are TRBV5-4 and TRBJ1-1, with D perhaps TRBD1 (5 bases). This CDR3 has 15 residues. Germline CDR1 SGHNT, CDR2 YYREEE (reference sequence). Between the trimmed V and J ends, which lost 2 bases and 1 base, there was a span of 12 bases. The CDR3 spells CASSLPGRTNTEAFF. The CDR3 DNA sequence: TGTGCCAGCAGCTTACCGGGACGCACGAACACTGAAGCTTTCTTT.

Concerning this clone: An end of the junction does not agree with germline; a read error may underlie this. The rearrangement uses TRBV7-7 and TRBJ2-7; TRBD2 agrees at 14 bases. The CDR3 runs to 14 residues. Germline loops: CDR1 SSHAT, CDR2 FNYEAQ (reference sequence). Written as DNA, the CDR3 is TGTGCTAGCAGCCCCGGGACTAGCGGGAGTGAGCAGTACTTC. Its protein product is CASSPGTSGSEQYF. Full variable domain (outside the CDR3, taken from reference TRBV7-7 and TRBJ2-7): GAGVSQSPRYKVTKRGQDVTLRCDPISSHATLYWYQQALGQGPEFLTYFNYEAQPDKSGLPSDRFSAERPEGSISTLTIQRTEQRDSAMYRCASSPGTSGSEQYFGPGTRLTVT.

CDR3 protein: CASSIGGLQETQYF. As DNA, the CDR3 is TGTGCCAGTAGTATAGGAGGACTCCAAGAGACCCAGTACTTC. J is TRBJ2-5 and V is TRBV19; TRBD2 is a possible D gene (5 bases). The V gene lost 1 base and the J gene lost 1 base, with 7 bases spanning the gap. The CDR3 has 14 amino acids. Germline CDR1 and CDR2: LNHDA and SQIVND (reference sequence).

This chain joins TRBV15 and TRBJ1-3; the D is unclear. V shed 0 bases and J shed 2 bases, with 8 bases lying between them. The CDR3 is made up of 15 amino acids. The germline V gene has CDR1 LNHNV and CDR2 YYDKDF (reference sequence). DNA of the CDR3: TGTGCCACCAGCAGAGATGTGGTAGCTGGAAACACCATATATTTT. Protein sequence: CATSRDVVAGNTIYF.

The V and J genes are TRBV28 and TRBJ2-1; 7 bases map to TRBD2. Trimming removed 7 bases from V and 4 bases from J; junction bases left unmatched: 7. Germline loops: CDR1 MDHEN, CDR2 SYDVKM. This CDR3 spans 14 amino acids. In nucleotides, the CDR3 is TGTGCCAGCACGGCGGGAGTAGGGTACAATGAGCAGTTCTTC. It specifies CASTAGVGYNEQFF.

This clone has only a few counts. The chain couples TRBV7-9 to TRBJ2-7, with D unresolved. There are 12 residues in the CDR3. V gave up 2 bases and J gave up 6 bases, with 8 bases separating them. Germline V CDR1 and CDR2: SEHNR, FQNEAQ (reference sequence). The CDR3 sequence is CASSLSELEQYF. CDR3 bases: TGTGCCAGCAGCTTAAGCGAGCTCGAGCAGTACTTC.

This chain joins TRBV28 and TRBJ1-6, with TRBD1 as a possible D gene (6 bases). CDR3 length: 14 residues. Germline V gene data show CDR1 as MDHEN and CDR2 as SYDVKM. Trimming shortened V by 11 bases and J by 0 bases, and 11 bases separated the two germline ends. In DNA, the CDR3 is TGTGCCGGGGGCCGGAGCTCCTATAATTCACCCCTCCACTTT. It codes for CAGGRSSYNSPLHF.

This chain joins TRBV7-6 and TRBJ1-1, with D unresolved. The CDR3 contains 13 residues. Between the trimmed V and J ends, which lost 1 base and 6 bases, there was a span of 9 bases. Germline values: CDR1 SGHVS, CDR2 FNYEAQ. The CDR3 DNA reads TGTGCCAGCAGCTTAGTGGAGTCGGCTGAAGCTTTCTTT. It encodes CASSLVESAEAFF.

CDR3 DNA: TGTGCCAGCAGACAGGGGTACTTTCGCGCCTACGAGCAGTACTTC. Translating gives CASRQGYFRAYEQYF. The chain links TRBV2 to TRBJ2-7; 7 bases are shared with TRBD1. This CDR3 region has 15 residues. Germline V gives CDR1 SNHLY, CDR2 FYNNEI. With V trimmed by 6 bases and J by 2 bases, 10 bases remained unmatched.

V is TRBV2 and J is TRBJ2-1, with D possibly matching TRBD2 (7 bases). From germline, CDR1 is SNHLY and CDR2 FYNNEI. With 10 bases removed from V and 0 bases from J, the gap between germline ends came to 16 bases. This CDR3 has 15 residues. CDR3 sequence (DNA): TGTGCCACCACCCTGGGAGGGGGCTCCTACAATGAGCAGTTCTTC. This gives the protein CATTLGGGSYNEQFF. The variable domain in full, with the rest retrieved from reference TRBV2 and TRBJ2-1, is EPEVTQTPSHQVTQMGQEVILRCVPISNHLYFYWYRQILGQKVEFLVSFYNNEISEKSEIFDDQFSVERPDGSNFTLKIRSTKLEDSAMYFCATTLGGGSYNEQFFGPGTRLTVL.

The chain combines TRBV7-3 with TRBJ1-2, with 9 bases lining up with TRBD1. From germline, CDR1 is SGHTA and CDR2 FQGTGA. Trimming cost V 4 bases and J 7 bases; bases outside gene matches: 4. CDR3 length: 13 residues. The CDR3 region is CASSSGQGSGYTF. The CDR3 nucleotides are TGTGCCAGCAGCTCGGGACAGGGAAGTGGCTACACCTTC.

J is TRBJ2-7 and V is TRBV6-1, with 7 nucleotides matching TRBD1. With V trimmed by 4 bases and J by 1 base, 1 base remained unmatched. Germline CDR1 and CDR2: MNHNS and SASEGT. The CDR3 length is 13 residues. The CDR3: CASSGDRSYEQYF. The CDR3 region has the DNA TGTGCCAGCAGTGGGGACAGATCCTACGAGCAGTACTTC.

The gene calls are TRBV5-1 and TRBJ1-2; tentative D call: TRBD1 (5 bases). V lost 0 bases to trimming and J lost 2 bases, with 20 bases between them. Germline V gene lookup returns CDR1 SGHRS and CDR2 YFSETQ. This CDR3 is built from 18 residues. The CDR3 here is CASSLGGRQLSSNYGYTF. DNA of the CDR3: TGCGCCAGCAGCTTGGGGGGCAGACAGTTATCTTCCAACTATGGCTACACCTTC.

The V and J genes are TRBV6-1 and TRBJ2-2; 9 nucleotides line up with TRBD1. CDR1 is MNHNS and CDR2 is SASEGT in the germline V gene. Trimming at V came to 7 bases and at J to 3 bases, leaving 3 bases not matched to a gene. The CDR3 totals 14 residues. The CDR3 reads CASKRTGDTGELFF. The CDR3 region has the DNA TGTGCCAGCAAAAGGACAGGGGACACCGGGGAGCTGTTTTTT.

The chain recombines TRBV7-3 with TRBJ2-2; D is unclear. Deletions cut 8 bases from V and 0 bases from J, with 4 bases between. Germline V gene sequence: CDR1 SGHTA, CDR2 FQGTGA. This CDR3 contains 12 residues. The CDR3 loop is CASRTNTGELFF. In DNA form, the CDR3 reads TGTGCCAGCCGCACGAACACCGGGGAGCTGTTTTTT.

This chain uses TRBV2 with TRBJ1-4; TRBD1 might be the D (6 bases). The CDR3 loop spans 14 amino acids. Trimming pared 6 bases from V and 5 bases from J, leaving 13 bases between. CDR1 and CDR2 (germline): SNHLY, FYNNEI. The CDR3 DNA is TGTGCCAGCAGCCAGGACAGTGCAAATGAAAAACTGTTTTTT. Its protein product is CASSQDSANEKLFF.

The V call is TRBV29-1, the J call TRBJ1-1; 7 positions match TRBD1. The CDR3 consists of 13 residues. V was clipped by 6 bases and J by 1 base; unmatched bases: 5. CDR1 is SQVTM and CDR2 is ANQGSEA in the germline V gene. Written as DNA, the CDR3 is TGCAGCGTACCCAGACAGGGGAACACTGAAGCTTTCTTT. Translated, it gives CSVPRQGNTEAFF.

The chain uses TRBV18 and TRBJ2-2, with 13 bases fitting TRBD2. This CDR3 is 18 amino acids long. Germline assignment: CDR1 KGHSH and CDR2 LQKENI. The ends lost 6 bases at V and 1 base at J; junction bases unmatched: 8. CDR3 amino acids: CASSPGLAGARNTGELFF. The DNA of the CDR3 is TGTGCCAGCTCTCCTGGACTAGCGGGAGCCCGGAACACCGGGGAGCTGTTTTTT.

This clone was observed a single time. The chain is built from TRBV19 and TRBJ2-3; the D gene is possibly TRBD2 (5 bases). The CDR3 has 14 residues. In germline, CDR1 is LNHDA, CDR2 SQIVND (reference sequence). V gave up 8 bases and J gave up 5 bases, with 17 bases separating them. CDR3 sequence (DNA): TGTGCCAGTTCTAGGAACTATGCGGGAGATACGCAGTATTTT. This encodes CASSRNYAGDTQYF.

The rearrangement uses TRBV28 and TRBJ1-2; the D gene is possibly TRBD1 (5 bases). Germline V lookup: CDR1 MDHEN, CDR2 SYDVKM. The CDR3 runs 14 residues. Trimming removed 5 bases from V and 5 bases from J, with 15 bases in between. The chain's CDR3 is CASSRPGLLYGYTF. In DNA form, the CDR3 reads TGTGCCAGCAGTCGGCCGGGACTCCTTTATGGCTACACCTTC.